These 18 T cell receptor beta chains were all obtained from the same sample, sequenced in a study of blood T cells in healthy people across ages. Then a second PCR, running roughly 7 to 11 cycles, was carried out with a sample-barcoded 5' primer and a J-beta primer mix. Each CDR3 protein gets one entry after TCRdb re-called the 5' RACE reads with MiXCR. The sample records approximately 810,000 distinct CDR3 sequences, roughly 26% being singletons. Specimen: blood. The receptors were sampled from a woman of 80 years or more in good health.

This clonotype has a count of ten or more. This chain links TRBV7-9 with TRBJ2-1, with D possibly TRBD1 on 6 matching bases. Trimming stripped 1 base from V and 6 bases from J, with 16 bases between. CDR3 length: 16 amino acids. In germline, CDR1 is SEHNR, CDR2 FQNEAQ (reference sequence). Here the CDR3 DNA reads TGTGCCAGCAGCTTAGAGGTGGGGGCGCCCCGCAATGAGCAGTTCTTC. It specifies CASSLEVGAPRNEQFF.

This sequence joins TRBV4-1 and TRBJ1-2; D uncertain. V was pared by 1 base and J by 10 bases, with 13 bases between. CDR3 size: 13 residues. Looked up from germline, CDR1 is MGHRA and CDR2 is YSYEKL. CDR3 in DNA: TGCGCCAGCAGCCAAGTAGACCGAATCTCCTACACCTTC. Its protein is CASSQVDRISYTF.

CDR3 region: CASSGTVNIQYF. CDR3 sequence (DNA): TGTGCCAGCAGTGGGACAGTAAACATTCAGTACTTC. The rearrangement joins TRBV12-3 or TRBV12-4 to TRBJ2-5; TRBD1 matches 7 bases. The J call is uncertain, as TRBJ2-4 better fits the DNA end. The CDR3 runs to 12 residues.

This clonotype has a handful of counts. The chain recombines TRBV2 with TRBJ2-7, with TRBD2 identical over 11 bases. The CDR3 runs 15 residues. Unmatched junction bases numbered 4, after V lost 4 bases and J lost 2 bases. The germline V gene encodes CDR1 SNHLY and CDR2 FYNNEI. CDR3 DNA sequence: TGTGCCAGCAGTGTCATGGGACTAGCGGCCTACGAGCAGTACTTC. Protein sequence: CASSVMGLAAYEQYF. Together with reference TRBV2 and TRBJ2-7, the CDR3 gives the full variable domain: EPEVTQTPSHQVTQMGQEVILRCVPISNHLYFYWYRQILGQKVEFLVSFYNNEISEKSEIFDDQFSVERPDGSNFTLKIRSTKLEDSAMYFCASSVMGLAAYEQYFGPGTRLTVT.

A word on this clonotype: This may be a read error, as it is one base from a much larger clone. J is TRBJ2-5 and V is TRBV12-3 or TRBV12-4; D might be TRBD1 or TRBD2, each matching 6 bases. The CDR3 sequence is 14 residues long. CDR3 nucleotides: TGTGCCAGCAGTTTCGCCGGGGGCGAAGAGACCCGGTACTTC. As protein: CASSFAGGEETRYF.

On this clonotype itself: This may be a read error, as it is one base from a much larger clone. The CDR3 DNA reads as TGTGCCAGCAGCCAAAATCAGAAGCGGGGCACAGATACGCAGTATTTT. It is translated as CASSQNQKRGTDTQYF. The chain is built from TRBV4-2 and TRBJ2-3; possible D gene TRBD2, 6 bases. The germline V gene encodes CDR1 LGHNA and CDR2 YNFKEQ. Trimming took 2 bases from V and 1 from J, leaving 13 bases between them. This CDR3 is 16 amino acids long.

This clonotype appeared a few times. The CDR3 spells CASSPRQFQRGSSTDTQYF. CDR3 DNA sequence: TGTGCCAGCTCACCACGGCAGTTCCAGCGGGGATCTAGCACAGATACGCAGTATTTT. J is TRBJ2-3 and V is TRBV18, with 7 bases matching TRBD2. The germline V gene has CDR1 KGHSH and CDR2 LQKENI. V shed 1 base and J 0 bases; nucleotides not matched to a gene: 13. CDR3 length equals 19 residues.

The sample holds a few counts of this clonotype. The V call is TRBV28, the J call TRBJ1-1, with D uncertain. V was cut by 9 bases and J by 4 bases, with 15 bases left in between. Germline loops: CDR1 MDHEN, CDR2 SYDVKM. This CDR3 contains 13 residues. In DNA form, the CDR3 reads TGTGCCAGTAGGGTCCCTGAAGGCACTGAAGCTTTCTTT. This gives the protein CASRVPEGTEAFF.

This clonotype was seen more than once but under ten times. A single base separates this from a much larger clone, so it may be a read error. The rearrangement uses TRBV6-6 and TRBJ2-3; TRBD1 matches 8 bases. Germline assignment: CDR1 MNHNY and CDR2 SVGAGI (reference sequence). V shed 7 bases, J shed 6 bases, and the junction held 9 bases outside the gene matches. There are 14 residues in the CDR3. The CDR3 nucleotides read TGTGCCAGCAAGCCGACAGGGGAGTGGGATACGCAGTATTTT. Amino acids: CASKPTGEWDTQYF.

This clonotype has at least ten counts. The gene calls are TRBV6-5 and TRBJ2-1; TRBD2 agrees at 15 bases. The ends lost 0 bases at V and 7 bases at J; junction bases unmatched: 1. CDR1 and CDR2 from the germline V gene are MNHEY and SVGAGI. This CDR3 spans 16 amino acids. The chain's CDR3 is CASSYSGLAGGNEQFF. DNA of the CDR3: TGTGCCAGCAGTTACTCGGGACTAGCGGGGGGTAATGAGCAGTTCTTC.

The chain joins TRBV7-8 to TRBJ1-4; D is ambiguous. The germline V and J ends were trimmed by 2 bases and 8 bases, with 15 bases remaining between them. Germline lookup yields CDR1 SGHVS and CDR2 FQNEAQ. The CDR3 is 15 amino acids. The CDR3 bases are TGTGCCAGCAGCTTAAACCAGGCCGGGAGGGAAAAACTGTTTTTT. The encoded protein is CASSLNQAGREKLFF. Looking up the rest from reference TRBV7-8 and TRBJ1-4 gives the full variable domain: GAGVSQSPRYKVAKRGQDVALRCDPISGHVSLFWYQQALGQGPEFLTYFQNEAQLDKSGLPSDRFFAERPEGSVSTLKIQRTQQEDSAVYLCASSLNQAGREKLFFGSGTQLSVL.

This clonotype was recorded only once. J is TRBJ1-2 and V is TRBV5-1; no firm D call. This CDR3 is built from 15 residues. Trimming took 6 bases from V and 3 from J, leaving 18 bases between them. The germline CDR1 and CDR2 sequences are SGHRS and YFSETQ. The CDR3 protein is CASTLDPSRDYGYTF. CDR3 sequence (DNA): TGCGCCAGCACCCTAGATCCCTCTAGGGACTATGGCTACACCTTC.

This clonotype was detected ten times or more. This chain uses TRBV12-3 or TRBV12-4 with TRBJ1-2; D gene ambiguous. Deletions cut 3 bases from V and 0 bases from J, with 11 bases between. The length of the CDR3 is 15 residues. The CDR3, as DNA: TGTGCCAGCAGTTTGAAGGCCAGATCTAACTATGGCTACACCTTC. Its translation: CASSLKARSNYGYTF.

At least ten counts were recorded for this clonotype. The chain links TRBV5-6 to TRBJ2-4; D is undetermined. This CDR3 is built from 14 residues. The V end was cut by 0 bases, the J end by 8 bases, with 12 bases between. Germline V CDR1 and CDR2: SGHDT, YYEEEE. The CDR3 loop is CASSLGGSFDIQYF. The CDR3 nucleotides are TGTGCCAGCAGCTTGGGTGGTAGCTTTGACATTCAGTACTTC. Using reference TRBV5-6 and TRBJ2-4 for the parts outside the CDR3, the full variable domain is DAGVTQSPTHLIKTRGQQVTLRCSPKSGHDTVSWYQQALGQGPQFIFQYYEEEERQRGNFPDRFSGHQFPNYSSELNVNALLLGDSALYLCASSLGGSFDIQYFGAGTRLSVL.

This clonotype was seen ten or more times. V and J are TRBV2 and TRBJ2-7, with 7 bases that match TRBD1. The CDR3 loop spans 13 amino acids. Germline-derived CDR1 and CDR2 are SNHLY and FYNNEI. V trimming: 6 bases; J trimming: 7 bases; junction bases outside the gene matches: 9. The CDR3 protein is CASSGRPGGEQYF. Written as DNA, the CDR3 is TGTGCCAGCAGCGGTAGGCCAGGGGGAGAGCAGTACTTC.

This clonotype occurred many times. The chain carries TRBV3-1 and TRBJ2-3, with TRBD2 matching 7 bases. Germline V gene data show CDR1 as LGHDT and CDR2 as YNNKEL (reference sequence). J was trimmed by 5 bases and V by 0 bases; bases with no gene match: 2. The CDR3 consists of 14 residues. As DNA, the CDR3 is TGTGCCAGCAGCCAAGAGCGGGGGAGAGATACGCAGTATTTT. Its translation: CASSQERGRDTQYF.

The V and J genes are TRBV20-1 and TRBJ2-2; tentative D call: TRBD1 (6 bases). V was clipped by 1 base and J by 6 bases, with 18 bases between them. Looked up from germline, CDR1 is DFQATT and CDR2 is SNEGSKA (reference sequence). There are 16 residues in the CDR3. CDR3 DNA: TGCAGTGCTAGAGGTTTCAAACAGGGTTTCGCCGGGGAGCTGTTTTTT. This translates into CSARGFKQGFAGELFF.

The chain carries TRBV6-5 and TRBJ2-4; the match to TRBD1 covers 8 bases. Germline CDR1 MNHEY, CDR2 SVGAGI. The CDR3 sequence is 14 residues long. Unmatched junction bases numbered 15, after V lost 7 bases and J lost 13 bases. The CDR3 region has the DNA TGTGCCAGCACCCAACAGGGGGTTAGGGGAGAGCAGTACTTC. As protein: CASTQQGVRGEQYF.